One and the same sample provided the 25 T cell receptor beta chains below, sequenced in a study of cytomegalovirus exposure and HLA in healthy donors. The study ran its PCR with 60 Vbeta and 13 Jbeta primers. This table comes from immunoSEQ multiplex PCR, and its TCRdb copy is limited to in-frame clones, with some not included. The table includes 200,000 or so clones, 70% to 80% detected once. Sample: PBMCs. Receptor source: a man aged 40-49 years in good health and CMV-seronegative.

This clone has only a few counts. The rearrangement uses TRBV9 and TRBJ2-7; 12 bases map to TRBD2. With 0 bases clipped from V and 9 bases from J, the junction kept 10 bases outside the gene matches. The CDR3 length is 16 residues. Looked up from germline, CDR1 is SGDLS and CDR2 is YYNGEE. The CDR3 region is CASSVGGGLAGSVQYF. In DNA, the CDR3 is TGTGCCAGCAGCGTAGGAGGGGGACTAGCGGGCAGCGTGCAGTACTTC.

The CDR3 reads CATRRGNGNQPQHF. The CDR3 coding sequence is TGTGCCACCCGGAGGGGTAATGGCAATCAGCCCCAGCATTTT. V usage is TRBV27 and J usage is TRBJ1-5; D perhaps matches TRBD1 (5 bases). This CDR3 is 14 amino acids long. The germline V gene encodes CDR1 MNHEY and CDR2 SMNVEV (reference sequence). The V end was cut by 10 bases, the J end by 2 bases, with 15 bases between.

The chain couples TRBV5-4 to TRBJ1-2; a possible D gene is TRBD1 (6 bases). V was clipped by 2 bases and J by 4 bases, with 15 bases between them. The CDR3 extends over 15 amino acids. Per germline, CDR1 SGHNT and CDR2 YYREEE (reference sequence). CDR3 residues: CASSFGQGTTYGYTF. The CDR3 coding sequence is TGTGCCAGCAGCTTTGGGCAGGGGACCACCTATGGCTACACCTTC.

The CDR3 sequence is CASSPGTGVYGYTF. DNA of the CDR3: TGTGCCAGCAGCCCCGGGACAGGGGTCTATGGCTACACCTTC. V usage is TRBV27 and J usage is TRBJ1-2; 10 bases fit TRBD1. There are 14 residues in the CDR3. The trim removed 6 bases at V and 4 bases at J, leaving 5 bases unmatched. Germline lookup yields CDR1 MNHEY and CDR2 SMNVEV (reference sequence).

The V gene is TRBV4-3, the J gene TRBJ1-2, with a tentative D call TRBD1 (5 bases). Trimming removed 0 bases at V and 3 bases at J, with 8 bases between. This CDR3 is 14 amino acids long. Germline CDR1 LGHNA, CDR2 YSLEER. The CDR3 nucleotides are TGCGCCAGCAGCCAAGAACAAGGGGACTATGGCTACACCTTC. Encoded protein: CASSQEQGDYGYTF.

The chain is built from TRBV27 and TRBJ1-1, with D perhaps TRBD1 (6 bases). Germline CDR1 MNHEY, CDR2 SMNVEV (reference sequence). V lost 1 base and J lost 5, with 14 bases in between. The CDR3 totals 15 residues. CDR3 sequence (DNA): TGTGCCAGCAGTTTATGGGGCAGGGGAAGGACTGAAGCTTTCTTT. Protein sequence: CASSLWGRGRTEAFF.

The V and J genes are TRBV5-8 and TRBJ2-7; 9 bases are shared with TRBD1. Trimming cost V 6 bases and J 2 bases; bases outside gene matches: 9. The CDR3 has 15 amino acids. Germline values: CDR1 SGHTS, CDR2 YDEGEE. CDR3 nucleotide sequence: TGTGCCAGCACCTTAGGGGACAGGGAACCCTACGAGCAGTACTTC. Translation: CASTLGDREPYEQYF.

This chain connects TRBV7-2 to TRBJ1-4; possible D gene TRBD1, 5 bases. Germline-derived CDR1 and CDR2 are SGHTA and FQGNSA. The CDR3 has 16 residues. The V gene lost 5 bases and the J gene lost 1 base, with 14 bases spanning the gap. The CDR3 loop is CASSPKGVGTNEKLFF. The CDR3 DNA reads as TGTGCCAGCAGCCCCAAAGGGGTCGGAACTAATGAAAAACTGTTTTTT.

The V call is TRBV7-3, the J call TRBJ2-7; possible D gene TRBD1, 5 bases. Trimming left V 0 bases short and J 3 bases short, with 9 bases between. This CDR3 comprises 14 residues. The germline CDR1 and CDR2 sequences are SGHTA and FQGTGA. The CDR3 sequence: CASSLTFDSYEQYF. CDR3 in DNA: TGTGCCAGCAGCTTAACGTTCGACAGCTACGAGCAGTACTTC.

The CDR3 reads CSVVGPRARGSNTEAFF. Written as DNA, the CDR3 is TGCAGCGTTGTGGGCCCCCGGGCGAGGGGGAGTAACACTGAAGCTTTCTTT. V is TRBV29-1 and J is TRBJ1-1; a possible D gene is TRBD1 (6 bases). Trimming shortened V by 4 bases and J by 2 bases, and 23 bases separated the two germline ends. The germline V gene encodes CDR1 SQVTM and CDR2 ANQGSEA. The CDR3 contains 17 residues.

The chain has TRBV5-6 and TRBJ2-7, with D possibly matching TRBD1 (5 bases). V gave up 0 bases and J gave up 3 bases, with 7 bases separating them. The germline V gene has CDR1 SGHDT and CDR2 YYEEEE. The CDR3 extends over 13 amino acids. In DNA, the CDR3 is TGTGCCAGCAGCTTGGGACAGAACTACGAGCAGTACTTC. This encodes CASSLGQNYEQYF.

The CDR3 sequence: CAWRKGRGNTEAFF. The CDR3 DNA follows: TGTGCCTGGAGGAAGGGCAGGGGGAACACTGAAGCTTTCTTT. J is TRBJ1-1 and V is TRBV30; D perhaps matches TRBD1 (6 bases). The ends were cut back, 3 bases at V and 1 base at J, with 12 bases in the middle. The CDR3 contains 14 residues. Germline loops: CDR1 GTSNPN, CDR2 SVGIG (reference sequence).

The rearrangement links TRBV6-6 to TRBJ1-2; 9 bases are a match to TRBD1. The germline V gene has CDR1 MNHNY and CDR2 SVGAGI (reference sequence). With 6 bases clipped from V and 4 bases from J, the junction kept 6 bases outside the gene matches. The CDR3 is 14 residues long. CDR3 amino acids: CASSRGQGFYGYTF. CDR3 coding DNA: TGTGCCAGCAGCCGGGGACAGGGCTTCTATGGCTACACCTTC.

The chain uses TRBV27 and TRBJ2-3; tentatively, D is TRBD1 (6 bases). The CDR3 contains 17 residues. V lost 5 bases and J 7 bases, leaving 25 bases between the germline ends. Looked up from germline, CDR1 is MNHEY and CDR2 is SMNVEV (reference sequence). The CDR3 spells CASSLTPGQMGKHTQYF. The CDR3 DNA sequence: TGTGCCAGCAGTCTCACACCCGGACAGATGGGGAAGCATACGCAGTATTTT.

The chain carries TRBV4-2 and TRBJ2-1, with 13 bases that match TRBD2. CDR3 size: 15 residues. The J segment lost 5 bases and the V segment lost 4 bases, leaving 2 bases of the junction unmatched. The V gene's germline CDR1 is LGHNA and CDR2 YNFKEQ. The CDR3 region has the DNA TGTGCCAGCAGCCCGGGGACTAGCGGGGACAATGAGCAGTTCTTC. It codes for CASSPGTSGDNEQFF.

The gene calls are TRBV6-1 and TRBJ1-4, with D perhaps matching TRBD1 (6 bases). Germline-derived CDR1 and CDR2 are MNHNS and SASEGT. This CDR3 contains 16 residues. The V end was cut by 1 base, the J end by 2 bases, with 11 bases between. The CDR3 sequence: CASSEVNRATNEKLFF. The CDR3 nucleotides read TGTGCCAGCAGTGAAGTCAACAGGGCCACTAATGAAAAACTGTTTTTT.

This clone has only a few counts. The chain carries TRBV4-3 and TRBJ2-7; 9 positions match TRBD2. V shed 4 bases and J 5 bases; nucleotides not matched to a gene: 15. Germline CDR1 LGHNA, CDR2 YSLEER. The CDR3 runs 17 residues. The CDR3 coding sequence is TGCGCCAGCAGCCGAGACGTGCCCGGGACTAGCAGCGACGAGCAGTACTTC. Translation: CASSRDVPGTSSDEQYF.

The CDR3 nucleotides are TGTGCCAGCAGTTCTAGCGGGGGGGATACCTACGAGCAGTACTTC. Amino acids: CASSSSGGDTYEQYF. The genes are TRBV7-2 and TRBJ2-7; TRBD2 aligns across 12 bases. This CDR3 has 15 amino acids. The germline CDR1 and CDR2 sequences are SGHTA and FQGNSA. The junction had 5 bases not matched to a gene; V was cut back by 6 bases and J by 2 bases.

The chain uses TRBV5-8 and TRBJ2-3, with D hard to call. Germline-derived CDR1 and CDR2 are SGHTS and YDEGEE. Trimming left V 1 base short and J 2 bases short, with 5 bases between. CDR3 length: 13 amino acids. As DNA, the CDR3 is TGTGCCAGCAGCTTGATTTACACAGATACGCAGTATTTT. Residues: CASSLIYTDTQYF.

This sequence joins TRBV2 and TRBJ2-1, with 11 bases that match TRBD2. The V and J ends lost 3 bases and 4 bases, in that order; junction bases with no gene match: 5. CDR3 length: 16 residues. Germline CDR1 and CDR2: SNHLY and FYNNEI. In DNA, the CDR3 is TGTGCCAGCAGTGAGGGACGACTAGCGGGGTACAATGAGCAGTTCTTC. Its translation: CASSEGRLAGYNEQFF. Complete variable domain (other parts from reference TRBV2 and TRBJ2-1): EPEVTQTPSHQVTQMGQEVILRCVPISNHLYFYWYRQILGQKVEFLVSFYNNEISEKSEIFDDQFSVERPDGSNFTLKIRSTKLEDSAMYFCASSEGRLAGYNEQFFGPGTRLTVL.

The chain combines TRBV27 with TRBJ1-2; 12 nucleotides agree with TRBD1. The CDR3 has 13 amino acids. V gave up 4 bases and J gave up 9 bases; unmatched junction bases: 3. Germline CDR1 and CDR2: MNHEY and SMNVEV (reference sequence). The CDR3 sequence is CASSWDRGQSYTF. In DNA, the CDR3 is TGTGCCAGCAGTTGGGACAGGGGGCAAAGCTACACCTTC.

The chain links TRBV5-4 to TRBJ2-5, with 8 bases that match TRBD2. Germline trimming cut 1 base from V and 1 base from J; bases unmatched to any gene: 0. Germline V lookup: CDR1 SGHNT, CDR2 YYREEE (reference sequence). The CDR3 is 14 amino acids. CDR3 region: CASSLSGGQETQYF. Here the CDR3 DNA reads TGTGCCAGCAGCTTGAGCGGGGGCCAAGAGACCCAGTACTTC. The complete variable domain, with remaining parts taken from reference TRBV5-4 and TRBJ2-5, reads ETGVTQSPTHLIKTRGQQVTLRCSSQSGHNTVSWYQQALGQGPQFIFQYYREEENGRGNFPPRFSGLQFPNYSSELNVNALELDDSALYLCASSLSGGQETQYFGPGTRLLVL.

This sequence joins TRBV30 and TRBJ2-5, with D hard to call. With 2 bases removed from V and 4 bases from J, the gap between germline ends came to 5 bases. This CDR3 has 11 residues. Germline values: CDR1 GTSNPN, CDR2 SVGIG (reference sequence). The chain's CDR3 is CAWSFRETQYF. The CDR3 coding sequence is TGTGCCTGGAGTTTCCGAGAGACCCAGTACTTC.

This chain connects TRBV13 to TRBJ2-5; 12 bases match TRBD2. V dropped 5 bases and J dropped 2; count of bases not matched to a gene: 6. This CDR3 contains 16 residues. Germline loops: CDR1 PRHDT, CDR2 FYEKMQ (reference sequence). The CDR3 coding sequence is TGTGCCAGCAGCGCGGGACTAGCGGGCTCGCAAGAGACCCAGTACTTC. It is translated as CASSAGLAGSQETQYF.

This chain connects TRBV5-1 to TRBJ2-1; TRBD1 might be the D (5 bases). The CDR3 runs to 10 residues. The V and J ends lost 5 bases and 10 bases respectively, with 7 bases between them. CDR1 and CDR2 (germline): SGHRS, YFSETQ. The CDR3 loop is CASRGVEQFF. The CDR3, as DNA: TGCGCCAGCAGAGGGGTCGAGCAGTTCTTC.